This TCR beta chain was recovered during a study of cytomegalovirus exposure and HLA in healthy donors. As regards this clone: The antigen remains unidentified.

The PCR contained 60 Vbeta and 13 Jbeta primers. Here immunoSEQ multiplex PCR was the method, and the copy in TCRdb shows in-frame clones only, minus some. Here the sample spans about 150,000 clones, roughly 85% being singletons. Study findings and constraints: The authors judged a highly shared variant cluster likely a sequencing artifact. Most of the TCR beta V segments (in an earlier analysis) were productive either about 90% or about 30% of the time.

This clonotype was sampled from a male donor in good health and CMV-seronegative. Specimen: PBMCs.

For the CDR3, the DNA is TGTGCCTGGAGTGTACCCCCTAGCGGGAGCTACGAGCAGTACTTC. Amino acids: CAWSVPPSGSYEQYF. The chain joins TRBV30 to TRBJ2-7; 10 bases fit TRBD2. V gave up 0 bases and J gave up 3 bases; unmatched junction bases: 5. Germline V lookup: CDR1 GTSNPN, CDR2 SVGIG (reference sequence). The CDR3 extends over 15 amino acids.